The rows below give T cell receptor beta chains drawn from one sample of a study of T cells in Graves' hyperthyroidism and ophthalmopathy. TCRdb reprocessed the multiplex PCR reads via MiXCR and lists one record per CDR3 protein. The sample yields 250,000 to 400,000 distinct CDR3 sequences, approximately 14% seen once. Sequenced input: blood. The receptors stem from a woman between 40 and 50 years old with Graves' ophthalmopathy. The CDR3 runs from the conserved cysteine through the conserved F or W. The D gene is left open where the match is weak. A row's size may be missing; if present it is once, few, many or a size class.

>few|TRBJ1-4|NA|TRBV6-1
CASRQLGGTNEKLFF
TGTGCCAGCAGGCAACTGGGGGGAACTAATGAAAAACTGTTTTTT
>NA|TRBJ1-6|NA|TRBV6-1
CASTIAQGHSPLHF
TGTGCCAGCACCATAGCCCAGGGTCATTCACCCCTCCACTTT
>many|TRBJ1-2|NA|TRBV12-3/TRBV12-4
CASLQGYGYTF
TGTGCCAGCCTGCAGGGCTATGGCTACACCTTC
>few|TRBJ1-5|NA|TRBV16
CASSQGGWQGEVAHF
TGTGCCAGCAGCCAAGGAGGATGGCAGGGAGAAGTCGCCCATTTT
>many|TRBJ2-1|TRBD2|TRBV6-2/TRBV6-3
CASSHNPWTSLPNEQFF
TGTGCCAGCAGTCATAACCCCTGGACTAGCCTTCCAAATGAGCAGTTCTTC
>many|TRBJ1-1|TRBD1|TRBV2
CASRTYRGTEAFF
TGTGCCAGCAGGACTTACAGGGGCACTGAAGCTTTCTTT
>few|TRBJ2-5|TRBD1|TRBV15
CATSEGDSLATQYF
TGTGCCACCAGTGAGGGGGACAGCCTTGCGACCCAGTACTTC
>few|TRBJ2-3|NA|TRBV9
CASSVGSASTDTQYF
TGTGCCAGCAGCGTAGGGAGCGCTAGCACAGATACGCAGTATTTT
>many|TRBJ2-3|TRBD2|TRBV4-1
CASSQRGTSGTDTQYF
TGCGCCAGCAGCCAACGCGGGACTAGCGGCACAGATACGCAGTATTTT
>few|TRBJ2-3|NA|TRBV5-1
CASSPRRPADTQYF
TGCGCCAGCAGCCCACGTCGCCCCGCGGATACGCAGTATTTT
>NA|TRBJ2-1|TRBD2|TRBV5-4
CASSTGLAGVGCEQFF
TGTGCCAGCAGCACGGGACTAGCGGGAGTGGGTTGTGAGCAGTTCTTC
>NA|TRBJ1-3|NA|TRBV13
CASSLGVVGNTIYF
TGTGCCAGCAGCTTAGGAGTGGTTGGAAACACCATATATTTT
>few|TRBJ2-7|NA|TRBV6-5
CASSYSILYEQCF
TGTGCCAGCAGTTACTCGATTCTCTACGAGCAGTGCTTC
>few|TRBJ1-4|TRBD1|TRBV27
CASRPTSYRDRVVRRVTNEKLFF
TGTGCCAGCAGACCCACATCTTACCGGGACAGGGTCGTGAGAAGGGTAACTAATGAAAAACTGTTTTTT
>NA|TRBJ2-2|TRBD1|TRBV7-2
CASGKDRISGELFF
TGTGCCAGCGGAAAGGACAGGATCTCCGGGGAGCTGTTTTTT
>many|TRBJ1-1|NA|TRBV5-1
CASSPLGVGDTEAFF
TGCGCCAGCAGCCCCTTAGGGGTAGGAGACACTGAAGCTTTCTTT
>many|TRBJ2-5|NA|TRBV15
CATSRDRDSKTQYF
TGTGCCACCAGCAGAGACAGGGATTCCAAGACCCAGTACTTC
>few|TRBJ2-7|TRBD1|TRBV7-9
CASSPHRTGLSSYEQYF
TGTGCCAGCAGCCCCCATAGGACAGGGCTCTCCTCCTACGAGCAGTACTTC
>many|TRBJ2-7|NA|TRBV7-9
CASSPPAGRSHEQYF
TGTGCCAGCAGCCCTCCCGCGGGAAGGTCCCACGAGCAGTACTTC
>NA|TRBJ1-1|NA|TRBV5-1
CASRTGMNTEAFF
TGCGCCAGCAGAACAGGGATGAACACTGAAGCTTTCTTT
>few|TRBJ1-2|NA|TRBV6-1
CASSVWGADGYTF
TGTGCCAGCAGTGTGTGGGGGGCAGATGGCTACACCTTC
>many|TRBJ1-6|NA|TRBV3-1
CASSQDPPPINSPLHF
TGTGCCAGCAGCCAAGATCCACCACCTATAAATTCACCCCTCCACTTT
>many|TRBJ2-1|NA|TRBV9
CASSVISQNEQFF
TGTGCCAGCAGCGTTATATCCCAAAATGAGCAGTTCTTC
>NA|TRBJ2-5|TRBD1|TRBV30
CAWSTGTGNTQYF
TGTGCCTGGAGTACCGGGACAGGGAATACCCAGTACTTC
>many|TRBJ1-5|TRBD1|TRBV12-3/TRBV12-4
CATVPRDRNQPQHF
TGTGCTACAGTTCCCCGGGACAGAAATCAGCCCCAGCATTTT
>NA|TRBJ2-5|NA|TRBV19
CASSIDQETQYF
TGTGCCAGTAGTATAGATCAGGAGACCCAGTACTTC
>few|TRBJ1-5|NA|TRBV19
CASTEQGNQPQHF
TGTGCCAGTACCGAACAGGGAAATCAGCCCCAGCATTTT
>many|TRBJ1-2|NA|TRBV15
CATWGYSDQNPNYGYTF
TGTGCCACCTGGGGCTACAGCGACCAGAACCCTAACTATGGCTACACCTTC